What follows is one TCR beta chain and its context. This clonotype occurred a few times. Its antigen remains unidentified. At one end the junction does not follow the germline gene, possibly because of a read error. TCR beta CDR3 regions were amplified from RNA transcripts for repertoire sequencing. HTBI primers and the Qiagen OneStep RT-PCR kit were used in a first-round RT-PCR, which was followed by a second-round multiplex PCR, size selection and purification. Sequencing of the libraries was carried out on an Illumina HiSeq2000 in paired-end mode with 100 bp reads. In the original analysis: SOAPnuke was used to process the reads, throwing out any read that had adapters, had uncalled bases, had a mean Phred below 15, or lacked an exact constant-primer or identifier match. COPE v1.2.5 was used to merge the high-quality paired reads. Unique nucleotide sequences were defined as clonotypes and aligned to IMGT TRB V, D and J references using MiTCR v1.1. The analysis was limited to V-J combinations with a frequency above 0.0001, which together covered approximately 99% of the repertoires. For each V-J combination, a TCR clonal expansion and chaos score was defined as the ratio of F50 clonal expansion to chaos observed in the TCRdist matrix. Welch's t-statistics and random forest were used to reduce the features to about 14 V-J combinations, which were then used as input to a naive Bayes classifier. Thyroid-blood repertoire similarity was quantified with the Morisita-Horn index. TCRdb handled the public reads itself, with Q25 trimming in fastp and clone calling in MiXCR, and kept productive beta chains. Duplicate CDR3 protein sequences are folded into a single record with the most common DNA and genes. In this record, the V and J calls reflect TCRdb's handling and not the investigators' own analysis. This sample holds hundreds of thousands of distinct CDR3 sequences; 35% to 45% were observed only once. Together, the top ten hold around 3% of the sample.

The CDR3 runs 14 residues from the cysteine to the phenylalanine. Of all the DNA, just the CDR3 is kept, 42 bases in frame from base 1. The germline V gene sets CDR1 to SGHTA and CDR2 to FQGNSA. Ophthalmopathy patients had moderately to severely active disease, Clinical Activity Score of at least 3, NOSPECS grade of at least 4, and disease duration under 3 months. Patients with other autoimmune diseases, uncontrolled infections, pregnancy or lactation were excluded from the study. Clinical symptoms, serum thyroxine, TRAb, thyroid ultrasound and orbital computed tomography were used for diagnosis. PBMCs were isolated from about 9.2 ml of fresh peripheral blood by Ficoll-Paque density gradient centrifugation. Total RNA was extracted with Trizol reagent and quality-checked on an Agilent 2100 Bioanalyzer. The entry originates in a study of Graves' ophthalmopathy and Graves' hyperthyroidism (dated 2018 in TCRdb). For the study in its entirety: Peripheral blood samples were taken at the time of initial diagnosis, before any treatment was given. To tell Graves' ophthalmopathy apart from Graves' hyperthyroidism, and to predict which patients would progress to ophthalmopathy, the study relied on TCR beta repertoire signatures. In total, some 140 blood samples were TCR-sequenced: 40 to 45 ophthalmopathy, some 80 hyperthyroidism and some 17 hyperthyroidism-to-ophthalmopathy patients. To explore V-J signatures that distinguish ophthalmopathy from hyperthyroidism, a discovery set of about a hundred patients was enrolled, made up of 40 to 45 with ophthalmopathy and 57 with stable hyperthyroidism. An independent validation cohort was composed of 18 to 20 hyperthyroidism patients and 17 patients who later progressed from hyperthyroidism to ophthalmopathy. T-cell repertoires of thyroid tissue and blood were compared in a handful of hyperthyroidism patients. Once sampling was done, hyperthyroidism patients were given methimazole at a starting dose of 30 mg daily, while ophthalmopathy patients were given high-dose intravenous methylprednisolone.

The research as a whole found: The 13-signature model separated ophthalmopathy from stable hyperthyroidism with over 85% sensitivity and about 84% specificity in cross-validation, and 80%/75% in the test set. Sample size was not predetermined statistically, and investigators were not blinded to group allocation. In validation, the model predicted ophthalmopathy progression with roughly 68% sensitivity and about 73% specificity; approximately 12 predicted patients were CT-confirmed with GO in a median of 6.5 months. Most expanded thyroid clonotypes with a frequency above 0.001 also appeared in blood, which suggests that blood repertoires may reflect the immune response in the thyroid.

This receptor was identified in an adult man with Graves' ophthalmopathy. The chain is assembled from TRBV7-2 and TRBJ2-3; the D gene is unclear. The source material was peripheral blood. CDR3 loop: CASSQEIVADTQYF. The DNA sequence reads TGTGCCAGCAGCCAAGAAATTGTAGCAGACACGCAGTATTTT.